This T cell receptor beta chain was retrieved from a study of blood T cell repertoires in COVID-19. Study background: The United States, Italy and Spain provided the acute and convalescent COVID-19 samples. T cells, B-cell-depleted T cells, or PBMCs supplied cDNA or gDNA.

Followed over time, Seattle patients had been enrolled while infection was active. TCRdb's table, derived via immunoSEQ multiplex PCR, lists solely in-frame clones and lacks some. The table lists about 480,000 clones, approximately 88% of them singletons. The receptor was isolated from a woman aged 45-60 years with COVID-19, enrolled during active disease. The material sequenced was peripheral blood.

CDR3 sequence reads: CASSDDRGRQPQHF. CDR3 nucleotides: TGTGCCAGCAGCGACGACAGGGGTCGCCAGCCCCAGCATTTT. The J gene is TRBJ1-5, the V gene TRBV21-1; the tabulated D call, TRBD1, remains unverified against the DNA. TRBV21-1 is described as a pseudogene. This CDR3 has 14 amino acids.